The 2 T cell receptor beta chains given below trace back to one sample, sequenced in a study of shared clonotypes between healthy human individuals. CD45RO-negative CD8 cells positively selected for CCR7 made up the naive population, which excluded terminally differentiated effector memory CD45RA+ cells. Generated by immunoSEQ multiplex PCR, the TCRdb table keeps only in-frame clones and is missing some. The sample has roughly 2.1 million clones, roughly 91% seen once. The sequenced sample consisted of naive CD8+ T cells from PBMCs. Receptors were obtained from a man between 18 and 29 years old in good health. Some clones in this sample may be carry-over from other donors' samples.

The gene calls are TRBV7-9 and TRBJ1-5; 7 positions agree with TRBD1. The germline V gene encodes CDR1 SEHNR and CDR2 FQNEAQ (reference sequence). The ends lost 2 bases at V and 7 bases at J; junction bases unmatched: 5. This CDR3 has 14 amino acids. The CDR3 DNA reads TGTGCCAGCAGCTTATCCCAGGGGGGGCAGCCCCAGCATTTT. It is translated as CASSLSQGGQPQHF. Full variable domain (outside the CDR3, taken from reference TRBV7-9 and TRBJ1-5): DTGVSQNPRHKITKRGQNVTFRCDPISEHNRLYWYRQTLGQGPEFLTYFQNEAQLEKSRLLSDRFSAERPKGSFSTLEIQRTEQGDSAMYLCASSLSQGGQPQHFGDGTRLSIL.

The V call is TRBV7-6, the J call TRBJ2-7, with unresolved D. Trimming removed 1 base from V and 0 bases from J, with 7 bases in between. Germline CDR1 SGHVS, CDR2 FNYEAQ. The CDR3 sequence is 14 residues long. The CDR3 reads CASSLEWGSYEQYF. The CDR3, as DNA: TGTGCCAGCAGCTTAGAATGGGGCTCCTACGAGCAGTACTTC.